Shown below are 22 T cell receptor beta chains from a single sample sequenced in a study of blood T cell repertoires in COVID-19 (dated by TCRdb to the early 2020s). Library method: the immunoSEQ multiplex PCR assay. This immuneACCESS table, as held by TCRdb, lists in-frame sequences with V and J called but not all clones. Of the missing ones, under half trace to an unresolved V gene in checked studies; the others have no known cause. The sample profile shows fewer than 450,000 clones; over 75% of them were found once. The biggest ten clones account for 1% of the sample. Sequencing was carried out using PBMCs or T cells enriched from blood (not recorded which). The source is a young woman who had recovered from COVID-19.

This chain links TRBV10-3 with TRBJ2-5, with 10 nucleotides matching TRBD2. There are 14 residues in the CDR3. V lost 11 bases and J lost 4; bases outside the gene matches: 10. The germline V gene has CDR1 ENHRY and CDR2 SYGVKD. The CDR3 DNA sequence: TGTGCCGCCAGGCCCGCTAGCGGGGGAGAGACCCAGTACTTC. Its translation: CAARPASGGETQYF.

The CDR3 nucleotides are TGTGCCAGCAGCCCTATCGGGGGGCTAACTAGCACAGATACGCAGTATTTT. Amino acids: CASSPIGGLTSTDTQYF. The chain combines TRBV9 with TRBJ2-3; D is perhaps TRBD2 (7 bases). Deletions cut 4 bases from V and 0 bases from J, with 18 bases between. Germline CDR1 is SGDLS and CDR2 is YYNGEE. The CDR3 extends over 17 amino acids.

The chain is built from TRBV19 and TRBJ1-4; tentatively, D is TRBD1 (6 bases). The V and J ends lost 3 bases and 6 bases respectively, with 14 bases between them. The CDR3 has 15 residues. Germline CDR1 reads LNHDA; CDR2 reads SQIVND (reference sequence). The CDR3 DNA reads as TGTGCCAGTAGTATCTTCGGGGGGCGCGATGAAAAACTGTTTTTT. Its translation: CASSIFGGRDEKLFF.

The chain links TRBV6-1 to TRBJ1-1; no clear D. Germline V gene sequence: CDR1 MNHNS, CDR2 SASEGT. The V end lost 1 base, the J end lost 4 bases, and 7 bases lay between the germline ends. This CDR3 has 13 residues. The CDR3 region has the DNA TGTGCCAGCAGTGAAGGAACAGCCACTGAAGCTTTCTTT. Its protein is CASSEGTATEAFF.

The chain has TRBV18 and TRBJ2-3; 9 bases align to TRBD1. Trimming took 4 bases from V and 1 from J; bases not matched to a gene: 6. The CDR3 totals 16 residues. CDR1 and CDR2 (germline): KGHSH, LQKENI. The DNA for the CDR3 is TGTGCCAGCTCACTGGCCGGGACAGGGCGCACAGATACGCAGTATTTT. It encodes CASSLAGTGRTDTQYF.

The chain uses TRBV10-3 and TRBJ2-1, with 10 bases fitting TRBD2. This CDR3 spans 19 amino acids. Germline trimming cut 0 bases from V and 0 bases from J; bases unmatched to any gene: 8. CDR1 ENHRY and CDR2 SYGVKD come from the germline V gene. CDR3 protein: CAISESASGGPSSYNEQFF. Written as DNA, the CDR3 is TGTGCCATCAGTGAGTCTGCTAGCGGGGGTCCTTCCTCCTACAATGAGCAGTTCTTC.

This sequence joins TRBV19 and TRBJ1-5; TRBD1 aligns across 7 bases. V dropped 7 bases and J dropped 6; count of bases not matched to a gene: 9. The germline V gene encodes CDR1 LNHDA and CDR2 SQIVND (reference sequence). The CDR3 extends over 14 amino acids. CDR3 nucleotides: TGTGCCAGTACTGGGCAGGGGGTAGGTCAGCCCCAGCATTTT. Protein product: CASTGQGVGQPQHF.

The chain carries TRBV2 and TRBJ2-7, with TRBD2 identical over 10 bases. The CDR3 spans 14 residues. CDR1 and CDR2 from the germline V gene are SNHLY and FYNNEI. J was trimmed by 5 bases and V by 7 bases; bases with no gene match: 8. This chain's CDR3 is CASKVGTSVNEQYF. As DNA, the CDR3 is TGTGCCAGCAAAGTCGGGACTAGCGTTAACGAGCAGTACTTC. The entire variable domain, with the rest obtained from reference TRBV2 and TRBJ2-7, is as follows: EPEVTQTPSHQVTQMGQEVILRCVPISNHLYFYWYRQILGQKVEFLVSFYNNEISEKSEIFDDQFSVERPDGSNFTLKIRSTKLEDSAMYFCASKVGTSVNEQYFGPGTRLTVT.

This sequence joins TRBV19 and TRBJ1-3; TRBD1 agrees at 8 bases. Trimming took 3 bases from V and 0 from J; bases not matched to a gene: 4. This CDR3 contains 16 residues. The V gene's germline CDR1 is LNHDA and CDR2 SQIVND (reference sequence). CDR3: CASSIAQGASGNTIYF. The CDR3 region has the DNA TGTGCCAGTAGTATTGCCCAGGGGGCCTCTGGAAACACCATATATTTT.

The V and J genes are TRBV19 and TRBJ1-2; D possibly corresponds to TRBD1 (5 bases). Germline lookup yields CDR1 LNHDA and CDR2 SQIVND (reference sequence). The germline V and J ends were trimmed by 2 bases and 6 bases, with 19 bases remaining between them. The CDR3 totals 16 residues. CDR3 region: CASSIRGRNPVNGYTF. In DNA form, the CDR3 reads TGTGCCAGTAGTATAAGGGGAAGGAATCCGGTCAATGGCTACACCTTC.

CDR3 region: CASSVLKQGASEKLFF. As DNA, the CDR3 is TGTGCCAGCAGCGTACTCAAACAGGGGGCGAGTGAAAAACTGTTTTTT. The chain couples TRBV7-9 to TRBJ1-4; TRBD1 agrees at 9 bases. J was trimmed by 7 bases and V by 5 bases; bases with no gene match: 11. CDR3 length: 16 amino acids. The germline V gene encodes CDR1 SEHNR and CDR2 FQNEAQ (reference sequence).

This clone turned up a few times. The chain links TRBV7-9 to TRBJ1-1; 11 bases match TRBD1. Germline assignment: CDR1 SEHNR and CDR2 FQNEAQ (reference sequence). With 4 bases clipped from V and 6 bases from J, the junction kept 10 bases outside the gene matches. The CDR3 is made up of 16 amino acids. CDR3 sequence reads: CASSSSGTGGPSEAFF. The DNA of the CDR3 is TGTGCCAGCAGCTCCTCCGGGACAGGGGGACCCTCTGAAGCTTTCTTT.

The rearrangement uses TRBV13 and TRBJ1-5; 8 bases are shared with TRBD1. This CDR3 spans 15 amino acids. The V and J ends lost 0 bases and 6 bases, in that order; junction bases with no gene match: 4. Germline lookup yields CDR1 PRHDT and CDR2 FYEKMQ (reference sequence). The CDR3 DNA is TGTGCCAGCAGCTTAGGACAGGGGGTGGGTCAGCCCCAGCATTTT. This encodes CASSLGQGVGQPQHF.

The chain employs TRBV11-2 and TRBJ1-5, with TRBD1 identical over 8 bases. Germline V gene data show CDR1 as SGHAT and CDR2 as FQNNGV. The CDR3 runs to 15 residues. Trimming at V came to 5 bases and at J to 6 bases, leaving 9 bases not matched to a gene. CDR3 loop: CASSPDRDIGQPQHF. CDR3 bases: TGTGCCAGCAGCCCGGACAGGGACATTGGTCAGCCCCAGCATTTT.

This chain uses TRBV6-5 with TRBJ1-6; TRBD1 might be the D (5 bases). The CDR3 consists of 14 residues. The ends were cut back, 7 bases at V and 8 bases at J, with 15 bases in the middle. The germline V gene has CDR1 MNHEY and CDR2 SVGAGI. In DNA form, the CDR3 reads TGTGCCAGCAATCAGGCCGGGGGAGATTCACCCCTCCACTTT. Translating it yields CASNQAGGDSPLHF.

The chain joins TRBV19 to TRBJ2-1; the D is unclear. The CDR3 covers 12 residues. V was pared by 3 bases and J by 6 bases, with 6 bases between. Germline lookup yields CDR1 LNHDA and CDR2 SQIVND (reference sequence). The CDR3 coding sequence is TGTGCCAGTAGTATCTTGTTCAATGAGCAGTTCTTC. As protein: CASSILFNEQFF. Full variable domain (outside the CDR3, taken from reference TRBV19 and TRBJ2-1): DGGITQSPKYLFRKEGQNVTLSCEQNLNHDAMYWYRQDPGQGLRLIYYSQIVNDFQKGDIAEGYSVSREKKESFPLTVTSAQKNPTAFYLCASSILFNEQFFGPGTRLTVL.

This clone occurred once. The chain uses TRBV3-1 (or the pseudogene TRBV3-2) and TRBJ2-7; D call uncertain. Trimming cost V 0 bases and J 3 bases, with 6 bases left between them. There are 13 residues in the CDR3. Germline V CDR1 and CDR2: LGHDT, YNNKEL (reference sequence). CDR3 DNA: TGTGCCAGCAGCCAAGATCCAAACTACGAGCAGTACTTC. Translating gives CASSQDPNYEQYF.

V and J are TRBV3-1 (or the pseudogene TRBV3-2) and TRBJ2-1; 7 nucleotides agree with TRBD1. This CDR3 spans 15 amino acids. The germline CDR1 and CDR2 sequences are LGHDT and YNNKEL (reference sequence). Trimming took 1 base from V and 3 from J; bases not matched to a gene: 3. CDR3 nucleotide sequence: TGTGCCAGCAGCCAAGCGGGGACAGACTACAATGAGCAGTTCTTC. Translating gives CASSQAGTDYNEQFF.

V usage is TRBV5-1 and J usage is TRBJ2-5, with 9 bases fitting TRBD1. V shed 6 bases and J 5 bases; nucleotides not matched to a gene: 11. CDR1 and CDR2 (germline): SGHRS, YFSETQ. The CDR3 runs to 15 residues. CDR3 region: CASTPGTGTLETQYF. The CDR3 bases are TGCGCCAGCACCCCCGGGACAGGGACCCTCGAGACCCAGTACTTC.

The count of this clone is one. CDR3 nucleotide sequence: TGTGCCAGCAGCAAAGTGTGGAGGGGGCGAACGACTATAGAATCAACTAATGAAAAACTGTTTTTT. It encodes CASSKVWRGRTTIESTNEKLFF. The gene calls are TRBV21-1 and TRBJ1-4; the D call of TRBD1 is as the table states it, not checked on the DNA. TRBV21-1 is deemed a pseudogene. This CDR3 has 22 amino acids.

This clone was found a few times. The DNA of the CDR3 is TGTGCCTACTCGAGCGGGCAATCCTCTGGAAACACCATATATTTT. Translated, it gives CAYSSGQSSGNTIYF. The rearrangement uses TRBV30 and TRBJ1-3; D is ambiguous. Trimming shortened V by 7 bases and J by 0 bases, and 16 bases separated the two germline ends. The CDR3 consists of 15 residues. CDR1 GTSNPN and CDR2 SVGIG come from the germline V gene (reference sequence).

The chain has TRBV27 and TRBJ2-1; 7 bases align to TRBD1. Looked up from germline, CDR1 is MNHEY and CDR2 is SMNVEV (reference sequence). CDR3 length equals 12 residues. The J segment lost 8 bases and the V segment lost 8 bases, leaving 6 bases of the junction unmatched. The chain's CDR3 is CASGDRDDEQFF. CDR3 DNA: TGTGCCAGCGGTGACAGGGACGATGAGCAGTTCTTC.